This T cell receptor (beta chain) emerged from a study of T cell responses to AZD1222 COVID-19 vaccine (dated by TCRdb to the early 2020s). About the investigation overall: TCR sequencing was performed for roughly 250 trial participants, of whom approximately 200 were given two doses of AZD1222 and around 25 were given two doses of MenACWY control vaccine. Enrollment into the trials was organized by age into subgroups of 18-55, 56-69 and 70-plus years, and those subgroups contained roughly 150, 30 and 60 TCR-sequenced participants, respectively.

With respect to this clone: The antigen it recognizes is unknown. The record has no base qualities; no much larger clone is one base away.

This sample's time point label indicates: about 28 days (+/-7) after the second vaccine dose. Because spike-specific TCR depth and breadth did not differ between the two schedules, AZD1222 recipients who got a second dose at roughly 4 weeks were pooled with those who got a second dose at roughly 12 weeks. Vaccinee samples were obtained from the UK trials COV001 and COV002, which included a single-blind randomized controlled phase 2/3 trial of AZD1222 (ChAdOx1 nCoV-19) in healthy adults. For TCRbeta chain sequencing, PBMC samples from trial participants were taken at day 0 and at day 28 after the second dose. Reading from cysteine to phenylalanine, the CDR3 counts 14 amino acids. The read is trimmed to its CDR3 DNA, 42 bases read in frame from base 1. CDR1 and CDR2 were assigned from the germline V gene as SGHRS and YFSETQ. Trimming removed 4 bases from V and 11 bases from J, leaving 21 bases between the germline ends.

The CDR3 regions of human TCRbeta chains were subjected to immunosequencing. Per the source publication's procedure: Repertoire TCRs were checked for matches against a reference library of SARS-CoV-2-specific TCRs that had been generated using the MIRA antigen-specificity platform. Breadth was defined as the fraction of unique TCRs that were SARS-CoV-2-associated, and depth was defined as the fraction of total T cells that were SARS-CoV-2-associated. Using the MIRA data, each spike-specific TCR was assigned both to the spike region to which the TCR was reactive and to a CD4 or CD8 class. Log10-transformed breadth and depth values were compared by one-way ANOVA with Sidak's multiple comparisons tests. TCRdb stores this immuneACCESS table with in-frame sequences only. Part of the clones is absent; in the studies checked, under half of the shortfall reflects unresolved V genes, and no reason is known for the rest. The D gene and trimming were derived from the DNA, and the V and J assignments and clone size from that table. The sample yields some 140,000 clones; 89% were counted once. The ten largest clones represent roughly a tenth of the sample.

The paper as a whole reports these results and caveats: The 56-69-year group was small, and its depth increase did not reach significance, likely because of low power. Because no samples from the day 14 peak response were available, repertoires could be characterized only after the peak T cell response. A significant rise in spike-specific TCR breadth and depth was observed after two AZD1222 doses relative to day 0 and relative to MenACWY recipients. Conclusions about previously exposed vaccinees are limited, since just five to seven AZD1222 recipients were seropositive for SARS-CoV-2 at baseline. Participants were mostly white British, with more females than males. The authors suggested clonal diversity may have been underestimated. The whole spike protein was spanned by vaccine-associated CD4 TCRs, and dominant responses were seen in regions 160-218 and 743-854. Reportedly, almost half of the unique spike-specific TCRs recognized epitopes lying outside the regions that are mutated in the B.1.351 and B.1.1.7 variants.

The sequence is built from TRBV5-1 and TRBJ1-1, and TRBD1 may be the D gene, going by 6 matching bases. This TCR was recovered from an adult who received the AZD1222 COVID-19 vaccine. This sample comprised peripheral blood, obtained 28 days after the second AZD1222 dose. The nucleotides read TGCGCCAGCAGCCCTCGGGACCAGGGGAGAGGGGCTTTCTTT. It translates to CASSPRDQGRGAFF.